Shown below are 13 T cell receptor beta chains from a single sample sequenced in a study of T cell responses to AZD1222 COVID-19 vaccine. Using immunoSEQ multiplex PCR, the repertoire was profiled, and TCRdb retains in-frame clones only, with some absent. The sample yields about 97,000 clones, 85% to 90% seen once. The sequencing used peripheral blood, collected on day 0 of AZD1222 vaccination. The receptors come from an adult in good health.

The chain employs TRBV18 and TRBJ1-6; the D gene is possibly TRBD1 (5 bases). The CDR3 contains 14 residues. CDR1 is KGHSH, CDR2 LQKENI, per germline. Trimming shortened V by 2 bases and J by 3 bases, and 5 bases separated the two germline ends. CDR3 amino acids: CASSPGGYNSPLHF. The CDR3 DNA sequence: TGTGCCAGCTCACCAGGGGGCTATAATTCACCCCTCCACTTT.

This clone has only one observation. The rearrangement uses TRBV7-2 and TRBJ2-1; D may be TRBD1 (6 bases). V was shortened by 7 bases and J by 0 bases, with 13 bases between the two germline ends. CDR3 length: 15 residues. CDR1 and CDR2 from the germline V gene are SGHTA and FQGNSA. CDR3: CASTQGPSSYNEQFF. CDR3 nucleotide sequence: TGTGCCAGCACTCAGGGGCCGAGCTCCTACAATGAGCAGTTCTTC.

V usage is TRBV3-1 (or the pseudogene TRBV3-2) and J usage is TRBJ1-4; tentative D call: TRBD1 (5 bases). This CDR3 has 15 residues. The V and J ends lost 1 base and 11 bases respectively, with 17 bases between them. CDR1 and CDR2 from the germline V gene are LGHDT and YNNKEL (reference sequence). The CDR3 DNA sequence: TGTGCCAGCAGCCAAGGGGCCTCAAGGGACGTTAAACTGTTTTTT. Translating it yields CASSQGASRDVKLFF.

The chain uses TRBV5-1 and TRBJ2-2, with D hard to call. This CDR3 has 14 amino acids. Germline lookup yields CDR1 SGHRS and CDR2 YFSETQ. Trimming removed 5 bases from V and 3 bases from J, with 11 bases in between. CDR3 in DNA: TGCGCCAGCAGGCCCCAGCAGGACACCGGGGAGCTGTTTTTT. Translation gives CASRPQQDTGELFF.

The chain combines TRBV5-1 with TRBJ1-2; D is unclear. V lost 1 base and J lost 2, with 9 bases in between. The CDR3 consists of 14 residues. Germline values: CDR1 SGHRS, CDR2 YFSETQ. The CDR3 spells CASSLLPTNYGYTF. The CDR3 nucleotides read TGCGCCAGCAGCTTGCTTCCCACAAACTATGGCTACACCTTC.

The J gene is TRBJ1-1, the V gene TRBV3-1 (or the pseudogene TRBV3-2), with D perhaps TRBD1 (5 bases). This CDR3 has 14 residues. Deletions cut 2 bases from V and 4 bases from J, with 11 bases between. Germline V gene sequence: CDR1 LGHDT, CDR2 YNNKEL (reference sequence). The CDR3 here is CASSQSGQPTEAFF. CDR3 nucleotide sequence: TGTGCCAGCAGCCAATCAGGGCAACCCACTGAAGCTTTCTTT.

This sequence joins TRBV27 and TRBJ2-1; possibly TRBD1 for D (5 bases). CDR3 length: 16 amino acids. The germline CDR1 and CDR2 sequences are MNHEY and SMNVEV (reference sequence). V lost 2 bases and J 1 base, leaving 12 bases between the germline ends. In DNA, the CDR3 is TGTGCCAGCAGTTTAGTCTGGGCAGGGTCCTACAATGAGCAGTTCTTC. Translating it yields CASSLVWAGSYNEQFF.

The CDR3 sequence: CASGLLSGSYTGELFF. For the CDR3, the DNA is TGTGCTAGTGGTTTACTTAGCGGGAGCTACACCGGGGAGCTGTTTTTT. The V gene is TRBV12-5, the J gene TRBJ2-2, with 9 bases that match TRBD2. V shed 3 bases, J shed 3 bases, and the junction held 5 bases outside the gene matches. Germline CDR1 LGHNT, CDR2 FRNRAP. The CDR3 is 16 residues long.

The rearrangement uses TRBV28 and TRBJ1-3; possibly TRBD1 for D (5 bases). Trimming pared 7 bases from V and 4 bases from J, leaving 20 bases between. The CDR3 covers 16 residues. Germline V CDR1 and CDR2: MDHEN, SYDVKM. CDR3 nucleotides: TGTGCCAGCAAACCTCTTATGGAAGGGGCCGGAAACACCATATATTTT. This sequence encodes CASKPLMEGAGNTIYF.

The genes are TRBV9 and TRBJ1-3, with a tentative D call TRBD1 (5 bases). Germline values: CDR1 SGDLS, CDR2 YYNGEE. V was trimmed by 4 bases and J by 0 bases, leaving 17 bases between them. This CDR3 comprises 17 residues. CDR3 amino acids: CASSPGGGHNSGNTIYF. The CDR3 nucleotides read TGTGCCAGCAGCCCCGGCGGAGGACACAACTCTGGAAACACCATATATTTT.

This chain links TRBV6-5 with TRBJ1-3; D remains unclear. CDR1 and CDR2 (germline): MNHEY, SVGAGI. The CDR3 covers 14 residues. Trimming cost V 2 bases and J 0 bases, with 5 bases left between them. CDR3 bases: TGTGCCAGCAGTTACGAAGACTCTGGAAACACCATATATTTT. Its protein is CASSYEDSGNTIYF.

The chain is built from TRBV20-1 and TRBJ2-7; no firm D call. CDR3 length equals 11 residues. The germline CDR1 and CDR2 sequences are DFQATT and SNEGSKA (reference sequence). V was shortened by 3 bases and J by 4 bases, with 7 bases between the two germline ends. The CDR3 DNA follows: TGCAGTGCTAGCCAGTTGTACGAGCAGTACTTC. Translating gives CSASQLYEQYF.

In the case of this clone: This CDR3 is also generated by other DNA sequences in the sample. This chain uses TRBV2 with TRBJ1-5; no clear D. The V gene's germline CDR1 is SNHLY and CDR2 FYNNEI. Trimming took 8 bases from V and 2 from J, leaving 13 bases between them. This CDR3 comprises 14 residues. The CDR3 spells CASSGQSGNQPQHF. CDR3 sequence (DNA): TGTGCCAGCTCTGGGCAATCGGGCAATCAGCCCCAGCATTTT.